Ten or more counts support the clone carrying this T cell receptor beta chain. The sample is drawn from a study of prognosis after radiotherapy for stage I lung cancer. Genomic DNA provided the template from which TCR beta CDR3 was amplified by two-round multiplex PCR. For every TRBV and TRBJ gene, a specific primer was used in first-round PCR. TCRdb called the multiplex PCR reads again in MiXCR, with one record for every CDR3 protein. The table has about 20,000 distinct CDR3 sequences, 44% seen once; the top ten hold about two fifths. The origin of this receptor is a donor aged 50 or older with non-small cell lung cancer. The sequences come from PBMCs, collected before or after stereotactic body radiation therapy (not recorded which).

The DNA of the CDR3 is TGTGCCAGCAACAGAAGAGGTAGCGGTTTATACAATGAGCAGTTCTTC. This codes for CASNRRGSGLYNEQFF. The V call is TRBV9, the J call TRBJ2-1, with D possibly being TRBD2 (6 bases). Germline CDR1 reads SGDLS; CDR2 reads YYNGEE. The V gene lost 6 bases and the J gene lost 4 bases, with 20 bases spanning the gap. CDR3 length equals 16 residues.